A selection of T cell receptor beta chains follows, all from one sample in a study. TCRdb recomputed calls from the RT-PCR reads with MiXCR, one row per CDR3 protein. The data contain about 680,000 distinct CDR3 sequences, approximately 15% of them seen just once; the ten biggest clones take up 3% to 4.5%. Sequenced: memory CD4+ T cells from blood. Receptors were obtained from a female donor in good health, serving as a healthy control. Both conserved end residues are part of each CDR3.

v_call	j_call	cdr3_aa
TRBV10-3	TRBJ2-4	CAIGPTVNIQYF
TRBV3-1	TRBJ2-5	CASSQGIGGSGGETQYF
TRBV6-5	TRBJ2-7	CASSYAGPGFNEQYF
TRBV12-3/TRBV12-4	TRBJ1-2	CASSTGTDNLWSYTF
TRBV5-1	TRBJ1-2	CASSWGSVTVYGYTF
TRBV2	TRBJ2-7	CASSGIVAVYEQYF
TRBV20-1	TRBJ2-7	CSAKPGLAGVSWSYEQYF
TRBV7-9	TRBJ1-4	CASSRDRSSTNEKLFF
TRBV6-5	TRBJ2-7	CASRLGTDRNYEQYF
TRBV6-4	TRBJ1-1	CASSEPGSMNTEAFF
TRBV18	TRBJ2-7	CASSHRALGYEQYF
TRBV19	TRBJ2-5	CASSINPPADQETQYF
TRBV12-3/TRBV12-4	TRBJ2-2	CASSLAGDTSNTGELFF
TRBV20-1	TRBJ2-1	CSARGRGGSLSYNEQFF
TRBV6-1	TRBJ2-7	CASSEVGRFSYEQYF
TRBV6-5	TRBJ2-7	CASSLSSDSRWNF
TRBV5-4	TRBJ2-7	CASSRPGGEVYEQYF
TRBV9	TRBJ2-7	CASSVLAGGNEQYF